The TCR beta chain under discussion was sequenced for a study of tumor and adjacent non-tumor tissue in lung cancer. No cell sorting was done before RNA was extracted from the tissue. Distant lung tissue was collected more than 3 cm away from the tumor edge. Chemotherapy-naive patients with new lung cancer underwent thoracic surgery in China, August–November 2014. TCRbeta libraries were built with three rounds of nested PCR, modified from ARM-PCR. TCRdb reanalysed the multiplex PCR reads using MiXCR and keeps one entry per CDR3 protein. Of more than 35,000 distinct CDR3 sequences in the sample, 60% to 65% are singletons; the top ten hold 19%. As concerns this clonotype: The antigen is undetermined.

Study results and limitations: TCR diversity was significantly greater in tumor than normal lung tissue.

Germline CDR1 reads LNHDA; CDR2 reads SQIVND (reference sequence). The germline V and J ends were trimmed by 8 bases and 7 bases, with 14 bases remaining between them. This CDR3 region has 13 residues. The chain is built from TRBV19 and TRBJ2-2, with D perhaps matching TRBD2 (6 bases). Sequenced input: distant non-tumor lung tissue. The receptor was isolated from a middle-aged woman with non-small cell lung cancer. CDR3 loop: CASVGRGDGELFF. The CDR3 nucleotides are TGTGCCAGTGTCGGGCGGGGCGACGGGGAGCTGTTTTTT.